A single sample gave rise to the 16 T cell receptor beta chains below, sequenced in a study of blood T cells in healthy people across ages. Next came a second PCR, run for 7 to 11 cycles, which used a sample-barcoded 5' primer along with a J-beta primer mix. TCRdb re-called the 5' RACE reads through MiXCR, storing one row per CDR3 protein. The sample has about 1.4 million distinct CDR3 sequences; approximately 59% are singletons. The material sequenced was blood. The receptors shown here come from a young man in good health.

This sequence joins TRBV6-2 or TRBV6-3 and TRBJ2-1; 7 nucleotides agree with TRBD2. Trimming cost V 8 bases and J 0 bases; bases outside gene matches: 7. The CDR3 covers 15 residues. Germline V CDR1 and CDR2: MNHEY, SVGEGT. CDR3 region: CASEGGPYSYNEQFF. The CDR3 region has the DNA TGTGCCAGCGAGGGAGGGCCATACTCCTACAATGAGCAGTTCTTC.

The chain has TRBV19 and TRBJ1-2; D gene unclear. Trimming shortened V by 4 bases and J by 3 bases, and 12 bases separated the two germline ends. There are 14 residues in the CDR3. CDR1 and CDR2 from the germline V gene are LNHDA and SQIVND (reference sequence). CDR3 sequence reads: CASSTLIQDYGYTF. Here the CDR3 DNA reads TGTGCCAGTAGTACCCTGATTCAGGACTATGGCTACACCTTC.

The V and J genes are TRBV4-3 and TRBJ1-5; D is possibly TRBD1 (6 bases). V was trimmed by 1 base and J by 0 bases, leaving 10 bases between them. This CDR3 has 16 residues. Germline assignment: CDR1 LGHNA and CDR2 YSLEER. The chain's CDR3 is CASSQGTVYSNQPQHF. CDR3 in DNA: TGCGCCAGCAGCCAAGGGACAGTATATAGCAATCAGCCCCAGCATTTT.

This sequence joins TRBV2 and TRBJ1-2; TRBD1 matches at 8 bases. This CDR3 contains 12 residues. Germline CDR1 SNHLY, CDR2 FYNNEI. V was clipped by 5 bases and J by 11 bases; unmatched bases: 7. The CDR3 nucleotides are TGTGCCAGCAGTCCACAGGGGGTGGGGTACACCTTC. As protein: CASSPQGVGYTF.

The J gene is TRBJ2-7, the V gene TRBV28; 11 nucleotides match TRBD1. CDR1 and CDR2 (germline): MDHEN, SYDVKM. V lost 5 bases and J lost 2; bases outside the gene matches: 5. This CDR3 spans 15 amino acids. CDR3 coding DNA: TGTGCCAGCAGTATTCCGGGACAGGGGGCCTACGAGCAGTACTTC. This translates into CASSIPGQGAYEQYF.

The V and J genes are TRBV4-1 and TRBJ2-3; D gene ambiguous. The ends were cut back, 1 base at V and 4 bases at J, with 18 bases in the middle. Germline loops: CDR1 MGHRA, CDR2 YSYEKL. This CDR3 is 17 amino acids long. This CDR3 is CASSQVVLVRAADTQYF. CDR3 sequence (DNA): TGCGCCAGCAGCCAAGTTGTCCTCGTAAGGGCCGCAGATACGCAGTATTTT.

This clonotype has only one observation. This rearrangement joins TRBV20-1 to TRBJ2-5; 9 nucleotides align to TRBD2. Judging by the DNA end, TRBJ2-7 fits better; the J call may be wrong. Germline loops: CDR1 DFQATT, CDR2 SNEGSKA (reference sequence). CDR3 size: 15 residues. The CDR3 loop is CSARDAGGRPYEQYF. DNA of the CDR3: TGCAGTGCTAGAGATGCGGGGGGGCGTCCCTACGAGCAGTACTTC.

The CDR3 is CASSQEDVTMGEQYF. The CDR3 coding sequence is TGCGCCAGCAGCCAAGAAGACGTGACGATGGGGGAGCAGTACTTC. The chain carries TRBV4-1 and TRBJ2-5; either TRBD1 or TRBD2 may supply D (5 bases each). This CDR3 comprises 15 residues. Trimming took 0 bases from V and 11 from J, leaving 19 bases between them. Germline lookup yields CDR1 MGHRA and CDR2 YSYEKL.

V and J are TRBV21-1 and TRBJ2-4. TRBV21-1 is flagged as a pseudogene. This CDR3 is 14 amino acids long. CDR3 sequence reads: CASSHRWAKNIQYF. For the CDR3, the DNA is TGTGCCAGCAGCCATCGGTGGGCCAAAAACATTCAGTACTTC.

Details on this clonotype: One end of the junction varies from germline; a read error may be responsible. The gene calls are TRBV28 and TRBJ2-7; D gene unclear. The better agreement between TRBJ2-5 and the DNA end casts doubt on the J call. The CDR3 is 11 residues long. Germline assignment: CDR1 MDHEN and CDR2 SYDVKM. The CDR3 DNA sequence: TGTGTCAGCAGTTTGAGGCAGACCCAGTACTTC. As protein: CVSSLRQTQYF.

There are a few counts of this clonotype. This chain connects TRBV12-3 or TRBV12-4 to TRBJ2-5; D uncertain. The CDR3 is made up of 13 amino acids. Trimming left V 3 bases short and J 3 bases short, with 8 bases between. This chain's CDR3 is CASSFGLEETQYF. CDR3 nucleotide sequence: TGTGCCAGCAGTTTCGGATTGGAAGAGACCCAGTACTTC.

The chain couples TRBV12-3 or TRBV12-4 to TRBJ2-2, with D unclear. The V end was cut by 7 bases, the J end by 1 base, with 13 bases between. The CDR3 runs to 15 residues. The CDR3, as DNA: TGTGCCAGCACCAGGTTCCTACAGAACACCGGGGAGCTGTTTTTT. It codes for CASTRFLQNTGELFF.

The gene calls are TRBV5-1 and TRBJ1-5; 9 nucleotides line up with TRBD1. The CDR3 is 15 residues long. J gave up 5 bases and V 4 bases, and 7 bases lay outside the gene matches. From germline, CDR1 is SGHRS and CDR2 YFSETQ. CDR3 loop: CASSIGTGRYQPQHF. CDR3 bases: TGCGCCAGCAGCATCGGGACAGGGCGGTATCAGCCCCAGCATTTT.

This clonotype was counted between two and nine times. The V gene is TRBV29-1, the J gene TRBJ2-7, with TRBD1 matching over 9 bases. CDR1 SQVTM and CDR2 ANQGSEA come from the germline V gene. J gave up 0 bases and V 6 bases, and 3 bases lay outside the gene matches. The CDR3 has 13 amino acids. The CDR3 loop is CSVRDRVSYEQYF. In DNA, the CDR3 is TGCAGCGTCCGGGACAGGGTCTCCTACGAGCAGTACTTC.

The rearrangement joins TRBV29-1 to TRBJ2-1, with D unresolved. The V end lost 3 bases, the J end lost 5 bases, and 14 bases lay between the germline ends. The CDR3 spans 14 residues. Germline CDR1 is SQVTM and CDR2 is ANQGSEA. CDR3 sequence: CSVDRLGMDNEQFF. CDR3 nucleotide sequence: TGCAGCGTTGATCGGCTGGGAATGGACAATGAGCAGTTCTTC.

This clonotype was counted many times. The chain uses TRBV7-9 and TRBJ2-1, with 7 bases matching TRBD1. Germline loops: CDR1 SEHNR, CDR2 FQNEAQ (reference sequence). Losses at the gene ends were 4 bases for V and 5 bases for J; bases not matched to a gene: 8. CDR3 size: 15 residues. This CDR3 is CASSSTGTVNNEQFF. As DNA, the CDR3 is TGTGCCAGCAGCTCCACCGGGACAGTGAACAATGAGCAGTTCTTC.